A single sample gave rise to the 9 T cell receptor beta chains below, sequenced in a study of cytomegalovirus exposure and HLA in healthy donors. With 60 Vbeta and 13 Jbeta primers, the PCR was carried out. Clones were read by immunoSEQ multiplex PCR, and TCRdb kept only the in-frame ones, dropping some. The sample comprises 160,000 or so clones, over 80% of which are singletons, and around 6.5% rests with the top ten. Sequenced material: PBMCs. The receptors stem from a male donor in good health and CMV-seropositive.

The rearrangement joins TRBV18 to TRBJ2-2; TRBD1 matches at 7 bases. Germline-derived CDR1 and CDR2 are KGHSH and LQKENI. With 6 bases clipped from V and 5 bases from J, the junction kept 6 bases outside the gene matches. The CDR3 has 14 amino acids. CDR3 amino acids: CASSRQGRTGELFF. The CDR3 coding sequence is TGTGCCAGCTCCCGACAGGGTCGGACCGGGGAGCTGTTTTTT.

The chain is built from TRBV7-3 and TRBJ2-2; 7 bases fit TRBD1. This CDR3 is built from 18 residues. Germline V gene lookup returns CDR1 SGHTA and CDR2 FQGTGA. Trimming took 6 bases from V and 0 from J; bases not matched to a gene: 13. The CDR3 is CASSYLPPGTANTGELFF. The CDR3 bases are TGTGCCAGCAGTTACCTCCCCCCTGGGACAGCGAACACCGGGGAGCTGTTTTTT.

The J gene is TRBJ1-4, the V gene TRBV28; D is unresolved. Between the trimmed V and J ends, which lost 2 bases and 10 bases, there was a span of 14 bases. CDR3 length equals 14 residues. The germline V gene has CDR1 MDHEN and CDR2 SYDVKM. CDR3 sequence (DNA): TGTGCCAGCAGTTTAGGAGGGCGCCGTGGAAAACTGTTTTTT. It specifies CASSLGGRRGKLFF.

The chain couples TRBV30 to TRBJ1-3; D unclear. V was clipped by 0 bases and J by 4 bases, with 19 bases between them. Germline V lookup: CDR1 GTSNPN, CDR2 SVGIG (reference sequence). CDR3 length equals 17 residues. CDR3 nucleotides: TGTGCCTGGAGTGTGGAAAATTTCGGCTGGAGGGGAAACACCATATATTTT. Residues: CAWSVENFGWRGNTIYF.

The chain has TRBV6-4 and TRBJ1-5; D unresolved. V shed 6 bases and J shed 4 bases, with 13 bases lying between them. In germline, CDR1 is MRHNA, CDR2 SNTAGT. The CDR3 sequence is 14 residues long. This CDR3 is CASSGEGTNQPQHF. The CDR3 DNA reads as TGTGCCAGCAGCGGTGAGGGAACTAATCAGCCCCAGCATTTT.

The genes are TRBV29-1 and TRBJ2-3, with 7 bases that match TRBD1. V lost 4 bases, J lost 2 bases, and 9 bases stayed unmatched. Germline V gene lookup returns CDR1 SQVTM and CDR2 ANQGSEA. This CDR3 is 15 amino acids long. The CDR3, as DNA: TGCAGCGTTGCCCGGAGGACAGGTTACACAGATACGCAGTATTTT. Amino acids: CSVARRTGYTDTQYF.

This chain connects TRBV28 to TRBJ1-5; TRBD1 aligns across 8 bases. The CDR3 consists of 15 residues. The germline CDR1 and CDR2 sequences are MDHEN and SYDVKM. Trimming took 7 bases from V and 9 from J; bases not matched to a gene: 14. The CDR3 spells CASTIARGRSSPQHF. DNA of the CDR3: TGTGCCAGCACCATTGCCAGGGGGCGTAGCTCGCCCCAGCATTTT.

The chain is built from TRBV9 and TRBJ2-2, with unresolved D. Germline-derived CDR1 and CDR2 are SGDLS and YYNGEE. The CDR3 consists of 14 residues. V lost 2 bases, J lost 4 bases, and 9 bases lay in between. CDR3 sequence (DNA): TGTGCCAGCAGCGTCCAGGCAGTCACCGGGGAGCTGTTTTTT. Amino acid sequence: CASSVQAVTGELFF.

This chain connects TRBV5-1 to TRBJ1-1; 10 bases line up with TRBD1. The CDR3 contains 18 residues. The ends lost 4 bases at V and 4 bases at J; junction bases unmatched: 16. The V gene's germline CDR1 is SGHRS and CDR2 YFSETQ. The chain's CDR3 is CASSGAGTRDRGSTEAFF. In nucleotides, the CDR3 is TGCGCCAGCAGCGGGGCCGGTACCCGGGACAGGGGTAGCACTGAAGCTTTCTTT.